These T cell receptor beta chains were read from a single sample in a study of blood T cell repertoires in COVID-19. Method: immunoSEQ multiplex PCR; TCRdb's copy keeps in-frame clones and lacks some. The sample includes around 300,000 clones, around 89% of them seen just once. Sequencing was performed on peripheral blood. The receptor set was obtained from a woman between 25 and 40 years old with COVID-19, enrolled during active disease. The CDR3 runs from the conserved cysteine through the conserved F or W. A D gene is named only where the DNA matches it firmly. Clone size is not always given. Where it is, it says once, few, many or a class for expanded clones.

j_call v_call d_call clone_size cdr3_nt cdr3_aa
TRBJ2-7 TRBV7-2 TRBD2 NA TGTGCCAGCAGCTTAGGCGAGCGGGGGGGTTACTACGAGCAGTACTTC CASSLGERGGYYEQYF
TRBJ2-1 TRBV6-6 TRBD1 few TGTGCCAGCGAGGGGGCCAATGAGCAGTTCTTC CASEGANEQFF
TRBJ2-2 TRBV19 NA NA TGTGCCAGTAGGTCCCCCCAGGGTGGTGACACCGGGGAGCTGTTTTTT CASRSPQGGDTGELFF
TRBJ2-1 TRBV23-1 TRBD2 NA TGCGCCAGCAGTCAATCGCTCGCAGGGAGGGTATCGAACCCTAACAATGAGCAGTTCTTC CASSQSLAGRVSNPNNEQFF
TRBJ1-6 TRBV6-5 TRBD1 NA TGTGCCAGCAGGGACAGGGATTCACCCCTCCACTTT CASRDRDSPLHF
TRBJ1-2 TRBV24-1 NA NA TGTGCCACCAGTGATTTCGGGGGCTACACCTTC CATSDFGGYTF
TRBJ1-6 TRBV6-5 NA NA TGTGCCAGCAGTTACTCGGCCGGGTTCGCAAATTCACCCCTCCACTTT CASSYSAGFANSPLHF
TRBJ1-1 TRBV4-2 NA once TGTGCCAGCAGCCAAGATTGGGAAGGGGCGAACACTGAAGCTTTCTTT CASSQDWEGANTEAFF
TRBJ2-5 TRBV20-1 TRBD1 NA TGCAGTGCATCACAGGGGGAGACCCAGTACTTC CSASQGETQYF
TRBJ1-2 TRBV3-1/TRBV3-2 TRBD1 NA TGTGCCAGCAGCCAGCTGGACAGGGCGGATGGCTACACCTTC CASSQLDRADGYTF
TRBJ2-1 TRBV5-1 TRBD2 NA TGCGCCAGCAGCTTGAGCGGGGGATTCTACAATGAGCAGTTCTTC CASSLSGGFYNEQFF
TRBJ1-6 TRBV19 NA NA TGTGCCAGTAGTACATATCCGGGTGAGGTAGGATCACCCCTCCACTTT CASSTYPGEVGSPLHF
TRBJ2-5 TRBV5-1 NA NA TGCGCCAGCAGCCCGGGGTCCCAAGAGACCCAGTACTTC CASSPGSQETQYF
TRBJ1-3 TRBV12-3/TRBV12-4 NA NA TGTGCCACCCGACAGAGCTCTGGAAACACCATATATTTT CATRQSSGNTIYF
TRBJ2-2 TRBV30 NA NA TGTGCCTGGTCCTCGAACACCGGGGAGCTGTTTTTT CAWSSNTGELFF
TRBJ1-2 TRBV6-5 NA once TGTGCCAGCAGTTACTCGAGGTCATTCTATGGCTACACCTTC CASSYSRSFYGYTF
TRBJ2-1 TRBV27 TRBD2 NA TGTGCCAGCAGTTTTTATAGCGGGTCACTCTATGAGCAGTTCTTC CASSFYSGSLYEQFF
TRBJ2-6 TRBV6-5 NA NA TGTGCCAGCAGGGAGACAGATACTGGGGCCAACGTCCTGACTTTC CASRETDTGANVLTF
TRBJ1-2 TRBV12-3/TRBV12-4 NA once TGTGCCAGCAGTCCCGGGGGGGGCGCTCGCTACACCTTC CASSPGGGARYTF
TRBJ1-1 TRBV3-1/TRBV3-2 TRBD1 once TGTGCCAGCAGCCAGGAAGACAGGGCGCGTGAAGCTTTCTTT CASSQEDRAREAFF
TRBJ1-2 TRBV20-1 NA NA TGCAGTGCTAGACTTGACTATGGCTACACCTTC CSARLDYGYTF
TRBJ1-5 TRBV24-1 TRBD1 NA TGTGCCACCAGTGAAAGGACAGGGTATGAGCCCCAGCATTTT CATSERTGYEPQHF
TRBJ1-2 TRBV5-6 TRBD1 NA TGTGCCAGCAGCTTGGCCGCGGGACAGGGGATCGCAGGCTACACCTTC CASSLAAGQGIAGYTF
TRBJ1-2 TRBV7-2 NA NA TGTGCCAGCAGCTTAGTCCTAACACGGGAGGGCTACACCTTC CASSLVLTREGYTF
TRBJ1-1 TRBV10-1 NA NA TGCGCCAGCAGGGGGAGAAACACTGAAGCTTTCTTT CASRGRNTEAFF
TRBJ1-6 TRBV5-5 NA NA TGTGCCAGCAGCTTGGCAGGGGATTCACCCCTCCACTTT CASSLAGDSPLHF
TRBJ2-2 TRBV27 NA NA TGTGCCAGCTCCCGGCCCGGGACCGGGGAGCTGTTTTTT CASSRPGTGELFF
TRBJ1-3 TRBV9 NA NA TGTGCCAGCAGTGACAGAGACTCTGGAAACACCATATATTTT CASSDRDSGNTIYF
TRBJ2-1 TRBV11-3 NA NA TGTGCCAGCTCCGGGCCCGGGGGACGTTACAATGAGCAGTTCTTC CASSGPGGRYNEQFF
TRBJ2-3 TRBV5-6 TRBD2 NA TGTGCCAGCAGCTTGTTGGGACTAGCGGGGTCCCGAACGCAGTATTTT CASSLLGLAGSRTQYF
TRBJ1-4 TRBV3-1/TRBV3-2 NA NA TGTGCCAGCAGAGGGGGTGGTGAAAAACTGTTTTTT CASRGGGEKLFF
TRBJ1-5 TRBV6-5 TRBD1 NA TGTGCCAGCAGTTACTCGACGACAGGGTCGCGGCATTTT CASSYSTTGSRHF
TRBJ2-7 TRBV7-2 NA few TGTGCCAGCAGCTTAAACGGGATCTACGAGCAGTACTTC CASSLNGIYEQYF
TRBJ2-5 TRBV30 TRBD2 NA TGTGCCTGGAGTGTACCAGCGGGGGGGCCGAACAGTAAGACCCAGTACTTC CAWSVPAGGPNSKTQYF
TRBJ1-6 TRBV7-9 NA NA TGTGCCAGCAGCCAAACGGGGATCACCCCTAATTCACCCCTCCACTTT CASSQTGITPNSPLHF
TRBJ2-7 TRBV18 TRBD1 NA TGTGCCAGCGCATCCGGGACAGGAGCTTACGAGCAGTACTTC CASASGTGAYEQYF
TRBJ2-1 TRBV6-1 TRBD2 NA TGTGCCAGCAGTGATGAGGGACTAGCGGGTGTCAGCTCCTACAATGAGCAGTTCTTC CASSDEGLAGVSSYNEQFF
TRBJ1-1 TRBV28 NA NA TGTGCCAGCAGTTTGGTGGGAGCTGAAGCTTTCTTT CASSLVGAEAFF
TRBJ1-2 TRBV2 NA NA TGTGCCAGCAGTTGGACTTGGGGCTACACCTTC CASSWTWGYTF
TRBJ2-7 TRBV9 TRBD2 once TGTGCCAGCAGCGCCACCCCGGGAGGGCTCTCCTACGAGCAGTACTTC CASSATPGGLSYEQYF
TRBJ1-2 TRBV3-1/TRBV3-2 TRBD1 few TGTGCCAGCAGCCCCCGAGGGATTACAGGGGCAGGCTACACCTTC CASSPRGITGAGYTF
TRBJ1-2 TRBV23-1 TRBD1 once TGCGCCAGGGGACAGGGGTTGGGCTATGGCTACACCTTC CARGQGLGYGYTF
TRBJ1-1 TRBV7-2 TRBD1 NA TGTGCCAGCAGCGCCCGACAGGGGAGCACTGAAGCTTTCTTT CASSARQGSTEAFF
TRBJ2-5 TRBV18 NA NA TGTGCCAGCTCACCCGAAGGGGGGGCACGAGAGACCCAGTACTTC CASSPEGGARETQYF
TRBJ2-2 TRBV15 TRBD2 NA TGTGCCACCTCCGCCGGGACTAGGGGCGCCGGGGAGCTGTTTTTT CATSAGTRGAGELFF
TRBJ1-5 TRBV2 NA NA TGTGCCAGCGGAGGTAGGTCAGGCAATCAGCCCCAGCATTTT CASGGRSGNQPQHF
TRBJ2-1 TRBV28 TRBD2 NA TGTGCCAGCCACGATAATCCGGGACTAGTCTCCTACAATGAGCAGTTCTTC CASHDNPGLVSYNEQFF
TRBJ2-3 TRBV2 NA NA TGTGCCAGCAAGGCGTCGAGCGGGAGCACAGATACGCAGTATTTT CASKASSGSTDTQYF
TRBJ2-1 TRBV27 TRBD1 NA TGTGCCAGCAGTCACAGGGGGCTTGAGCAGTTCTTC CASSHRGLEQFF
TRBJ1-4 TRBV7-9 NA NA TGTGCCAGCAGCCCCCCTCCCGGGACACAAGTAGTGGAACTGTTTTTT CASSPPPGTQVVELFF
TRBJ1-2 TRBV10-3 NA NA TGTGCCATCAGTGACCAAACCTCCAGGGGCTCCAATTATGGCTACACCTTC CAISDQTSRGSNYGYTF
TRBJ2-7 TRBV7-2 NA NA TGTGCCAGCAGCTTAAGACAGGCCCTAAACTCCTACGAGCAGTACTTC CASSLRQALNSYEQYF
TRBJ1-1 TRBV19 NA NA TGTGCCAGTAGTATGGACAATATGAACACTGAAGCTTTCTTT CASSMDNMNTEAFF
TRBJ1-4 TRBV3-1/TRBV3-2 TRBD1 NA TGTGCCAGCAGCCTAGGACAGGTGGAAAAACTGTTTTTT CASSLGQVEKLFF
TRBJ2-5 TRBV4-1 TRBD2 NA TGCGCCAGCAGCCAGGTTCCGGGGGGAAGGCACCAAGAGACCCAGTACTTC CASSQVPGGRHQETQYF
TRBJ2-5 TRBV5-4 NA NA TGTGCCAGCAGCCAAGGTGGCGGGGCCACTGGGGAGACCCAGTACTTC CASSQGGGATGETQYF
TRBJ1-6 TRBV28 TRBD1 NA TGTGCCAGCAGGGGGGGACAGGGAAATTCACCCCTCCACTTT CASRGGQGNSPLHF